These 29 T cell receptor beta chains were sequenced from one sample in a study of siplizumab effects on memory and regulatory T cells. Method: immunoSEQ multiplex PCR; TCRdb's copy keeps in-frame clones and lacks some. The table has about 85,000 clones, about 95% seen once. The sequenced sample was CD8+ T cells sorted from blood. The source of these receptors is a human donor in good health.

This clone has a single count. The chain is built from TRBV29-1 and TRBJ1-2, with D hard to call. V lost 6 bases and J lost 8, with 13 bases in between. The CDR3 covers 11 residues. CDR1 SQVTM and CDR2 ANQGSEA come from the germline V gene. CDR3 amino acids: CSVPYTEGYTF. The CDR3 DNA is TGCAGCGTACCTTATACAGAGGGCTACACCTTC.

The table lists this clone with a count of one. This chain connects TRBV4-2 to TRBJ2-5; 15 bases are a match to TRBD2. Unmatched junction bases numbered 15, after V lost 8 bases and J lost 5 bases. Germline V gene sequence: CDR1 LGHNA, CDR2 YNFKEQ. This CDR3 is built from 18 residues. CDR3 region: CASAPVPGLAGGEETQYF. In DNA, the CDR3 is TGTGCCAGCGCTCCCGTGCCGGGACTAGCGGGAGGTGAGGAGACCCAGTACTTC.

The V and J genes are TRBV27 and TRBJ2-2; D remains unclear. Per germline, CDR1 MNHEY and CDR2 SMNVEV (reference sequence). This CDR3 is built from 13 residues. The ends were cut back, 4 bases at V and 3 bases at J, with 6 bases in the middle. This CDR3 reads CASSSLDTGELFF. The DNA of the CDR3 is TGTGCCAGCAGTTCTCTAGACACCGGGGAGCTGTTTTTT.

The chain carries TRBV10-3 and TRBJ2-6, with D possibly being TRBD2 (7 bases). The CDR3 totals 16 residues. Germline V CDR1 and CDR2: ENHRY, SYGVKD. Trimming removed 4 bases from V and 2 bases from J, with 12 bases in between. The chain's CDR3 is CAISVGGGTGANVLTF. The CDR3 DNA reads as TGTGCCATCAGTGTGGGAGGGGGAACTGGGGCCAACGTCCTGACTTTC.

The genes are TRBV6-4 and TRBJ2-3, with a tentative D call TRBD2 (6 bases). The CDR3 is made up of 14 amino acids. V lost 4 bases to trimming and J lost 1 base, with 9 bases between them. Germline loops: CDR1 MRHNA, CDR2 SNTAGT. Here the CDR3 reads CASSVAEGTDTQYF. The CDR3 region has the DNA TGTGCCAGCAGTGTAGCGGAGGGCACAGATACGCAGTATTTT.

V gene TRBV29-1 combines with J gene TRBJ2-7, with 7 bases identical to TRBD2. The CDR3 covers 14 residues. Germline CDR1 is SQVTM and CDR2 is ANQGSEA. After removal of 5 bases from V and 4 bases from J, the junction contained 11 bases not matched to a gene. The CDR3 coding sequence is TGCAGCGTTAGAAGGTTTGCGGGAGCGTACGAGCAGTACTTC. Protein product: CSVRRFAGAYEQYF.

The chain employs TRBV28 and TRBJ1-1; tentatively, D is TRBD1 (5 bases). Germline assignment: CDR1 MDHEN and CDR2 SYDVKM. This CDR3 contains 15 residues. The V end lost 6 bases, the J end lost 7 bases, and 21 bases lay between the germline ends. CDR3 sequence (DNA): TGTGCCAGCAGAGCAGTCGGGTCGCGAGGGGATGAAGCTTTCTTT. This gives the protein CASRAVGSRGDEAFF.

This rearrangement joins TRBV4-2 to TRBJ1-5; tentative D call: TRBD1 (6 bases). This CDR3 region has 15 residues. The ends were cut back, 1 base at V and 4 bases at J, with 11 bases in the middle. CDR1 is LGHNA, CDR2 YNFKEQ, per germline. This chain's CDR3 is CASSQGQGRNQPQHF. The CDR3 DNA reads as TGTGCCAGCAGCCAAGGGCAGGGGAGGAATCAGCCCCAGCATTTT.

The chain joins TRBV7-9 to TRBJ2-7; D gene unclear. V lost 6 bases, J lost 3 bases, and 9 bases lay in between. The CDR3 runs 12 residues. Germline CDR1 reads SEHNR; CDR2 reads FQNEAQ (reference sequence). The CDR3 DNA reads TGTGCCAGCAGTGGGTTTAACTACGAGCAGTACTTC. It is translated as CASSGFNYEQYF.

The V gene is TRBV7-9, the J gene TRBJ2-5; D is uncertain. Germline loops: CDR1 SEHNR, CDR2 FQNEAQ (reference sequence). The CDR3 contains 11 residues. With 5 bases removed from V and 2 bases from J, the gap between germline ends came to 3 bases. CDR3 sequence reads: CASSQQETQYF. The DNA of the CDR3 is TGTGCCAGCAGCCAGCAAGAGACCCAGTACTTC.

The chain combines TRBV4-1 with TRBJ1-2; 10 bases align to TRBD1. This CDR3 contains 16 residues. V gave up 5 bases and J gave up 4 bases; unmatched junction bases: 10. Germline V gene sequence: CDR1 MGHRA, CDR2 YSYEKL. The chain's CDR3 is CASSSRTGGGGYGYTF. Written as DNA, the CDR3 is TGCGCCAGCAGCTCCCGGACAGGGGGTGGTGGCTATGGCTACACCTTC.

This clone was seen only once. The V and J genes are TRBV11-2 and TRBJ1-5; 7 bases are shared with TRBD1. V lost 2 bases to trimming and J lost 4 bases; unmatched junction nucleotides: 2. The CDR3 consists of 14 residues. Germline assignment: CDR1 SGHAT and CDR2 FQNNGV. CDR3 region: CASSLRQGNQPQHF. DNA for the CDR3: TGTGCCAGCAGCTTACGACAGGGTAATCAGCCCCAGCATTTT.

The rearrangement uses TRBV14 and TRBJ2-5; 9 bases line up with TRBD1. The CDR3 is 16 residues long. CDR1 and CDR2 (germline): SGHDN, FVKESK. The J segment lost 5 bases and the V segment lost 2 bases, leaving 9 bases of the junction unmatched. In DNA, the CDR3 is TGTGCCAGCAGCCAATTAACCGGGACAGGGAGGGAGACCCAGTACTTC. It is translated as CASSQLTGTGRETQYF. Full variable domain (rest looked up from reference TRBV14 and TRBJ2-5): EAGVTQFPSHSVIEKGQTVTLRCDPISGHDNLYWYRRVMGKEIKFLLHFVKESKQDESGMPNNRFLAERTGGTYSTLKVQPAELEDSGVYFCASSQLTGTGRETQYFGPGTRLLVL.

The J gene is TRBJ2-2, the V gene TRBV28, with D hard to call. The CDR3 consists of 15 residues. From germline, CDR1 is MDHEN and CDR2 SYDVKM. V dropped 6 bases and J dropped 3 bases, with 14 bases sitting between them. The CDR3 nucleotides read TGTGCCAGCAGCCTCTCAGGCTCATACACCGGGGAGCTGTTTTTT. It specifies CASSLSGSYTGELFF.

This clone was found once. This chain uses TRBV21-1 with TRBJ2-1; the table assigns TRBD2, which was not confirmed against the DNA. TRBV21-1 is a documented pseudogene. The CDR3 extends over 17 amino acids. CDR3 in amino acids: CASSKISGRAGYNEQFF. The CDR3 region has the DNA TGTGCCAGCAGCAAGATTAGCGGGAGGGCCGGTTACAATGAGCAGTTCTTC.

The chain's CDR3 is CASRIAQGTGELFF. DNA of the CDR3: TGTGCCAGTAGAATCGCGCAGGGAACCGGGGAGCTGTTTTTT. The chain has TRBV19 and TRBJ2-2, with TRBD1 as a possible D gene (5 bases). The CDR3 is made up of 14 amino acids. The V end was cut by 6 bases, the J end by 5 bases, with 13 bases between. Germline V CDR1 and CDR2: LNHDA, SQIVND (reference sequence).

This sequence joins TRBV5-6 and TRBJ2-7; 7 bases map to TRBD2. J gave up 4 bases and V 3 bases, and 10 bases lay outside the gene matches. Germline V CDR1 and CDR2: SGHDT, YYEEEE. This CDR3 comprises 15 residues. CDR3 in DNA: TGTGCCAGCAGCTCGGGGGGACTATCCTATTACGAGCAGTACTTC. Translating it yields CASSSGGLSYYEQYF.

The chain joins TRBV19 to TRBJ2-1; D is perhaps TRBD2 (6 bases). CDR3 length: 16 amino acids. Germline V lookup: CDR1 LNHDA, CDR2 SQIVND (reference sequence). The V gene lost 4 bases and the J gene lost 7 bases, with 20 bases spanning the gap. CDR3 in DNA: TGTGCCAGTAGTACACTAGCTACGGGAGCATCGAATGAGCAGTTCTTC. Amino acids: CASSTLATGASNEQFF.

This clone has only a few counts. The rearrangement links TRBV27 to TRBJ2-7; 10 positions agree with TRBD2. CDR3 length: 16 amino acids. V was pared by 0 bases and J by 5 bases, with 7 bases of the junction left unmatched. Germline lookup yields CDR1 MNHEY and CDR2 SMNVEV (reference sequence). In DNA, the CDR3 is TGTGCCAGCAGTTTATCCCTAGCGGGAGTTTTCCACGAGCAGTACTTC. It is translated as CASSLSLAGVFHEQYF.

The chain combines TRBV27 with TRBJ2-1; D might be TRBD2 (6 bases). There are 16 residues in the CDR3. CDR1 is MNHEY and CDR2 is SMNVEV in the germline V gene (reference sequence). Trimming pared 4 bases from V and 10 bases from J, leaving 23 bases between. In DNA form, the CDR3 reads TGTGCCAGCAGTTGGAGCGGGTTCTACAGTTCTCAGGAGCAGTTCTTC. Translating gives CASSWSGFYSSQEQFF.

The chain has TRBV4-2 and TRBJ2-1, with 13 bases fitting TRBD2. Germline lookup yields CDR1 LGHNA and CDR2 YNFKEQ. With V trimmed by 0 bases and J by 2 bases, 1 base remained unmatched. The CDR3 runs 17 residues. The CDR3 DNA is TGTGCCAGCAGCCAAGATACTAGCGGGAGGGCCTACAATGAGCAGTTCTTC. Translation gives CASSQDTSGRAYNEQFF.

This clone was observed a single time. V usage is TRBV4-2 and J usage is TRBJ2-7; unclear D gene. Germline lookup yields CDR1 LGHNA and CDR2 YNFKEQ. CDR3 length equals 13 residues. V was clipped by 5 bases and J by 5 bases, with 13 bases between them. CDR3 in amino acids: CASSTALLDEQYF. The CDR3 DNA follows: TGTGCCAGCAGCACAGCCCTCTTGGACGAGCAGTACTTC.

The chain employs TRBV21-1 and TRBJ2-7; the table gives TRBD2 as D, unverified against the DNA. TRBV21-1 is reported as a pseudogene. The CDR3 extends over 17 amino acids. The CDR3 DNA is TGTGCCAGCAGCCCCGGGACTAGCGGGAGGGCCGAGTACGAGCAGTACTTC. This sequence encodes CASSPGTSGRAEYEQYF.

This rearrangement joins TRBV9 to TRBJ2-3; no clear D gene. The CDR3 is made up of 14 amino acids. Trimming removed 3 bases at V and 4 bases at J, with 12 bases between. The germline gives CDR1 SGDLS, CDR2 YYNGEE. The CDR3: CASSDTWGPDTQYF. As DNA, the CDR3 is TGTGCCAGCAGCGACACTTGGGGTCCAGATACGCAGTATTTT.

About this clone: The junction shows a germline mismatch at one end, possibly a read error. V and J are TRBV6-5 and TRBJ2-7, with D unclear. Germline loops: CDR1 MNHEY, CDR2 SVGAGI. The CDR3 runs to 15 residues. CDR3 sequence reads: CVSSSTDAGSYEQYF. CDR3 DNA: TGTGTCAGCAGTTCGACGGACGCTGGTTCCTACGAGCAGTACTTC.

The rearrangement links TRBV4-1 to TRBJ2-7; D is possibly TRBD1 (6 bases). CDR3 length: 15 amino acids. Germline CDR1 is MGHRA and CDR2 is YSYEKL. Trimming shortened V by 2 bases and J by 0 bases, and 11 bases separated the two germline ends. CDR3 sequence reads: CASSQKQGPSYEQYF. CDR3 nucleotide sequence: TGCGCCAGCAGCCAAAAACAGGGCCCCTCCTACGAGCAGTACTTC.

This chain uses TRBV6-6 with TRBJ2-7; D might be TRBD2 (5 bases). V shed 0 bases and J shed 9 bases, with 12 bases lying between them. The CDR3 is 13 residues long. CDR1 MNHNY and CDR2 SVGAGI come from the germline V gene (reference sequence). The CDR3 is CASSYSVREWQYF. CDR3 DNA: TGTGCCAGCAGTTACTCGGTTAGGGAGTGGCAGTACTTC.

V gene TRBV6-5 combines with J gene TRBJ1-2, with 8 bases that match TRBD1. The V and J ends lost 2 bases and 7 bases, in that order; junction bases with no gene match: 12. The CDR3 sequence is 16 residues long. CDR1 is MNHEY, CDR2 SVGAGI, per germline. CDR3 residues: CASSYQGQGGLGGYTF. The CDR3 region has the DNA TGTGCCAGCAGTTACCAAGGACAGGGAGGTCTGGGTGGCTACACCTTC.

The chain combines TRBV13 with TRBJ2-7; 7 bases agree with TRBD2. The CDR3 loop spans 15 amino acids. V lost 3 bases, J lost 2 bases, and 7 bases stayed unmatched. CDR1 and CDR2 from the germline V gene are PRHDT and FYEKMQ (reference sequence). The CDR3 nucleotides read TGTGCCAGCAGCTTTTGGGCTAGCGGCACCTACGAGCAGTACTTC. Amino acid sequence: CASSFWASGTYEQYF.